This paragraph covers one T cell receptor (beta chain) sequence. Its cognate antigen is unknown. The sample belongs to a study of regulatory T cells in long-lasting Graves disease. Study-wide results and limits: Persistent Graves' patients had lower TCR diversity than newly diagnosed ones.

Noted time point: newly diagnosed GD, antithyroid drugs for less than 3 months. Preparation of the TCR library used RNA extracted from PBMCs. The TCR beta library used iRepertoire HTBI primers with Arm-PCR amplification of CDR3. TCRdb fed the multiplex PCR reads into MiXCR, producing one record per CDR3 protein. The table records approximately 440,000 distinct CDR3 sequences, around 15% of them present only once. These data were also filed under a second study, of T cells in Graves' hyperthyroidism and ophthalmopathy. This second study notes: The study used the HTBI primer set for a first-round RT-PCR of the TCR CDR3. It was a median 6.5 months before onset that the model predicted ophthalmopathy.

This TCR was sampled from a man aged 35-49 years with Graves disease. Sequences were derived from peripheral blood mononuclear cells (PBMCs), sampled at new diagnosis, from a patient treated with antithyroid drugs.

The CDR3 loop reads CASRGVGGYTF. CDR3 sequence (DNA): TGTGCCAGCAGGGGAGTAGGCGGCTACACCTTC. The chain recombines TRBV6-1 with TRBJ1-2; D unresolved. This CDR3 spans 11 amino acids. V was shortened by 6 bases and J by 8 bases, with 10 bases between the two germline ends. CDR1 is MNHNS, CDR2 SASEGT, per germline.